This T cell receptor (beta chain) emerged from a study of T-cell reconstitution after alpha-beta-depleted transplantation in children. The TCRbeta library incorporated unique molecular identifiers. MiXCR, run by TCRdb on the PCR reads, gives a single entry per CDR3 protein. The sample consists of about 540,000 distinct CDR3 sequences, about 18% of them appearing once. This clonotype turned up a few times. Trimming cost V 0 bases and J 0 bases, with 11 bases left between them. Germline loops: CDR1 SQVTM, CDR2 ANQGSEA. The length of the CDR3 is 15 residues. The sample here was PBMCs from the stem cell graft donor, taken from the stem cell graft. This TCR was sampled from a human donor who donated a stem cell graft to a child with acute lymphoblastic leukemia. This chain uses TRBV29-1 with TRBJ1-2; no clear D. Here the CDR3 DNA reads TGCAGCGTTGAAGATAGTAGCATAACTAACTATGGCTACACCTTC. Translating it yields CSVEDSSITNYGYTF.